The T cell receptor (beta chain) described here comes from a study of T cells after somatic rescue of genetic block. TCRdb keeps only in-frame clones here, not all; method: immunoSEQ multiplex PCR. In the table there are 88,000 or so clones, 80% to 90% of which are singletons. Germline CDR1 reads LNHDA; CDR2 reads SQIVND (reference sequence). The CDR3 has 14 residues. The ends were cut back, 0 bases at V and 5 bases at J, with 10 bases in the middle. The chain employs TRBV19 and TRBJ1-1; D possibly corresponds to TRBD1 (5 bases). This TCR was sampled from a woman aged 18-29 years. Sample: peripheral blood mononuclear cells (PBMCs). CDR3 nucleotides: TGTGCCAGTAGTATAGAGGGGCCGAAGACTGAAGCTTTCTTT. Translating gives CASSIEGPKTEAFF.